The 23 T cell receptor beta chains below come from one sample, sequenced in a study of T cell responses to AZD1222 COVID-19 vaccine. Clones were read by immunoSEQ multiplex PCR, and TCRdb kept only the in-frame ones, dropping some. The sample yields 150,000 or so clones, 87% seen once. Sequences were derived from peripheral blood, sampled 28 days after the second AZD1222 dose. The receptors here all came from an adult who received the AZD1222 COVID-19 vaccine.

The chain has TRBV5-1 and TRBJ2-7; 9 bases match TRBD1. Germline V lookup: CDR1 SGHRS, CDR2 YFSETQ. V trimming: 3 bases; J trimming: 2 bases; junction bases outside the gene matches: 3. The CDR3 is 14 residues long. CDR3: CASSSRQGAYEQYF. The CDR3, as DNA: TGCGCCAGCAGCTCCCGACAGGGGGCCTACGAGCAGTACTTC.

The chain recombines TRBV27 with TRBJ1-6, with TRBD1 matching over 9 bases. The CDR3 extends over 13 amino acids. Germline lookup yields CDR1 MNHEY and CDR2 SMNVEV (reference sequence). Germline trimming cut 10 bases from V and 9 bases from J; bases unmatched to any gene: 7. In DNA form, the CDR3 reads TGTGCCATCGCCCGGGACAGGGTTTCACCCCTCCACTTT. It is translated as CAIARDRVSPLHF.

Remarks on this clone: The same CDR3 can be traced to other DNA sequences in this sample. The V gene is TRBV5-1, the J gene TRBJ2-1, with TRBD2 as a possible D gene (6 bases). Germline assignment: CDR1 SGHRS and CDR2 YFSETQ. The CDR3 runs to 15 residues. V gave up 4 bases and J gave up 0 bases, with 11 bases separating them. CDR3 loop: CASSPGGGSYNEQFF. CDR3 nucleotides: TGCGCCAGCAGCCCCGGGGGAGGCTCCTACAATGAGCAGTTCTTC.

The chain joins TRBV5-4 to TRBJ1-3, with D maybe TRBD1 (5 bases). Germline values: CDR1 SGHNT, CDR2 YYREEE (reference sequence). Trimming pared 1 base from V and 0 bases from J, leaving 8 bases between. This CDR3 has 15 amino acids. The CDR3 DNA reads TGTGCCAGCAGCTTGACAGGCTACTCTGGAAACACCATATATTTT. Translation gives CASSLTGYSGNTIYF.

The V and J genes are TRBV19 and TRBJ1-4, with D perhaps TRBD1 (6 bases). Trimming stripped 10 bases from V and 1 base from J, with 10 bases between. Germline CDR1 is LNHDA and CDR2 is SQIVND (reference sequence). The CDR3 is 13 amino acids. In DNA, the CDR3 is TGTGCCACTAGGGGGTTAACTAATGAAAAACTGTTTTTT. It codes for CATRGLTNEKLFF.

The rearrangement links TRBV20-1 to TRBJ1-1; the D is unclear. Trimming removed 3 bases from V and 1 base from J, with 6 bases in between. The CDR3 runs 12 residues. From germline, CDR1 is DFQATT and CDR2 SNEGSKA (reference sequence). Here the CDR3 DNA reads TGCAGTGCTAGTACAGAGAACACTGAAGCTTTCTTT. This encodes CSASTENTEAFF.

V is TRBV11-2 and J is TRBJ2-1; 11 nucleotides line up with TRBD1. Trimming took 1 base from V and 7 from J; bases not matched to a gene: 3. CDR3 size: 15 residues. The germline V gene has CDR1 SGHAT and CDR2 FQNNGV. This CDR3 reads CASSLGGQGANEQFF. The CDR3 DNA reads TGTGCCAGCAGCTTAGGAGGACAGGGGGCGAATGAGCAGTTCTTC.

The chain combines TRBV21-1 with TRBJ2-2; no check of the table's D call, TRBD2, against the DNA was made. TRBV21-1 is recorded as a pseudogene. The CDR3 length is 16 residues. The chain's CDR3 is CASSTPAGGYTGELFF. CDR3 bases: TGTGCCAGCAGCACTCCAGCGGGAGGTTACACCGGGGAGCTGTTTTTT.

The V call is TRBV7-9, the J call TRBJ2-7; D may be TRBD1 (6 bases). V dropped 4 bases and J dropped 2 bases, with 15 bases sitting between them. The CDR3 runs to 15 residues. CDR1 is SEHNR and CDR2 is FQNEAQ in the germline V gene (reference sequence). The CDR3 DNA sequence: TGTGCCAGCAGCTGGGCGGTAGGGGGAACCTACGAGCAGTACTTC. It encodes CASSWAVGGTYEQYF. Using reference TRBV7-9 and TRBJ2-7 for the parts outside the CDR3, the full variable domain is DTGVSQNPRHKITKRGQNVTFRCDPISEHNRLYWYRQTLGQGPEFLTYFQNEAQLEKSRLLSDRFSAERPKGSFSTLEIQRTEQGDSAMYLCASSWAVGGTYEQYFGPGTRLTVT.

The chain employs TRBV6-2 or TRBV6-3 and TRBJ2-3, with D uncertain. This CDR3 spans 15 amino acids. V shed 2 bases and J shed 0 bases, with 9 bases lying between them. Germline V gene lookup returns CDR1 MNHEY and CDR2 SVGEGT. The CDR3 protein is CASSYPRPSTDTQYF. The DNA of the CDR3 is TGTGCCAGCAGTTACCCTAGGCCTAGCACAGATACGCAGTATTTT.

In this sample, this clone turned up once. CDR3 protein: CASSRAHSGANVLTF. CDR3 coding DNA: TGTGCCAGCAGTCGGGCTCACTCTGGGGCCAACGTCCTGACTTTC. The V call is TRBV6-5, the J call TRBJ2-6; D is uncertain. The germline V gene encodes CDR1 MNHEY and CDR2 SVGAGI. Trimming removed 5 bases at V and 0 bases at J, with 8 bases between. CDR3 length: 15 residues.

This clone was observed once. The J gene is TRBJ2-7, the V gene TRBV19; 7 positions match TRBD1. J gave up 2 bases and V 4 bases, and 11 bases lay outside the gene matches. CDR3 length: 16 amino acids. Germline CDR1 is LNHDA and CDR2 is SQIVND (reference sequence). The CDR3 loop is CASSRGGQSYTYEQYF. For the CDR3, the DNA is TGTGCCAGTAGTAGAGGGGGACAGTCCTATACCTACGAGCAGTACTTC.

The V call is TRBV19, the J call TRBJ1-2; TRBD1 matches at 9 bases. This CDR3 region has 16 residues. The germline CDR1 and CDR2 sequences are LNHDA and SQIVND (reference sequence). V lost 4 bases to trimming and J lost 4 bases; unmatched junction nucleotides: 10. CDR3 loop: CASSRKQGALSYGYTF. The CDR3 DNA sequence: TGTGCCAGTAGTAGAAAACAGGGGGCTTTATCCTATGGCTACACCTTC. The entire variable domain, with the rest obtained from reference TRBV19 and TRBJ1-2, is as follows: DGGITQSPKYLFRKEGQNVTLSCEQNLNHDAMYWYRQDPGQGLRLIYYSQIVNDFQKGDIAEGYSVSREKKESFPLTVTSAQKNPTAFYLCASSRKQGALSYGYTFGSGTRLTVV.

CDR3 protein: CSGRLAGGQETQYF. The CDR3, as DNA: TGCAGCGGCCGACTAGCGGGAGGGCAAGAGACCCAGTACTTC. V usage is TRBV29-1 and J usage is TRBJ2-5; TRBD2 matches at 14 bases. V shed 7 bases and J 2 bases; nucleotides not matched to a gene: 3. The CDR3 runs to 14 residues. The germline gives CDR1 SQVTM, CDR2 ANQGSEA.

The chain combines TRBV6-5 with TRBJ1-1; D remains ambiguous. Germline-derived CDR1 and CDR2 are MNHEY and SVGAGI. The V gene lost 5 bases and the J gene lost 1 base, with 8 bases spanning the gap. There are 13 residues in the CDR3. The CDR3 loop is CASSKGGNTEAFF. The CDR3 DNA follows: TGTGCCAGCAGTAAGGGCGGGAACACTGAAGCTTTCTTT.

The rearrangement links TRBV9 to TRBJ2-7; 10 bases match TRBD2. V lost 4 bases to trimming and J lost 6 bases; unmatched junction nucleotides: 16. Per the germline V gene, CDR1 is SGDLS and CDR2 is YYNGEE. The CDR3 length is 17 residues. Here the CDR3 reads CASSQGASGSQAFEQYF. The CDR3 nucleotides read TGTGCCAGCAGCCAGGGAGCTAGCGGGAGTCAGGCTTTCGAGCAGTACTTC.

The chain carries TRBV5-5 and TRBJ2-2, with D tentatively TRBD2 (5 bases). The CDR3 length is 16 residues. The V end was cut by 4 bases, the J end by 5 bases, with 18 bases between. Per the germline V gene, CDR1 is SGHKS and CDR2 is YYEKEE (reference sequence). This CDR3 reads CASSTATGISTGELFF. The CDR3 DNA reads TGTGCCAGCAGCACCGCGACGGGAATCTCGACCGGGGAGCTGTTTTTT.

This chain joins TRBV28 and TRBJ2-3; 7 bases are a match to TRBD2. CDR1 and CDR2 from the germline V gene are MDHEN and SYDVKM. This CDR3 is built from 16 residues. J gave up 4 bases and V 10 bases, and 17 bases lay outside the gene matches. CDR3 loop: CATGGGRALYSDTQYF. The CDR3 DNA is TGTGCCACCGGTGGAGGGAGGGCCCTCTACTCAGATACGCAGTATTTT.

The rearrangement links TRBV7-9 to TRBJ2-5, with TRBD1 identical over 8 bases. CDR3 size: 14 residues. Looked up from germline, CDR1 is SEHNR and CDR2 is FQNEAQ (reference sequence). The junction had 8 bases not matched to a gene; V was cut back by 6 bases and J by 5 bases. The CDR3 loop reads CASSRGTGGETQYF. The CDR3 nucleotides are TGTGCCAGCAGTCGAGGGACAGGAGGGGAGACCCAGTACTTC.

The V call is TRBV12-3 or TRBV12-4, the J call TRBJ2-5; D ambiguous. Trimming stripped 5 bases from V and 4 bases from J, with 11 bases between. This CDR3 region has 13 residues. CDR3 protein: CASSKRQLETQYF. CDR3 in DNA: TGTGCCAGCAGTAAACGGCAGTTAGAGACCCAGTACTTC.

The rearrangement uses TRBV5-1 and TRBJ2-5; no clear D gene. Germline V lookup: CDR1 SGHRS, CDR2 YFSETQ. Trimming removed 2 bases at V and 5 bases at J, with 10 bases between. The CDR3 contains 13 residues. For the CDR3, the DNA is TGCGCCAGCAGCTTTAGGTCGGGCGAGACCCAGTACTTC. As protein: CASSFRSGETQYF.

V gene TRBV11-3 combines with J gene TRBJ2-5; D remains unclear. With 8 bases removed from V and 2 bases from J, the gap between germline ends came to 18 bases. This CDR3 is built from 15 residues. CDR1 is SGHNT, CDR2 YENEEA, per germline. CDR3 DNA: TGTGCCAGCTCCCGTGGCGGAGTGGGTCAAGAGACCCAGTACTTC. Its protein is CASSRGGVGQETQYF. Supplemented by reference TRBV11-3 and TRBJ2-5, the full variable domain reads EAGVVQSPRYKIIEKKQPVAFWCNPISGHNTLYWYLQNLGQGPELLIRYENEEAVDDSQLPKDRFSAERLKGVDSTLKIQPAELGDSAVYLCASSRGGVGQETQYFGPGTRLLVL.

The chain carries TRBV11-1 and TRBJ2-7; TRBD1 might be the D (6 bases). Per germline, CDR1 SGHAT and CDR2 FQDESV (reference sequence). This CDR3 spans 12 amino acids. Trimming cost V 5 bases and J 4 bases, with 9 bases left between them. The CDR3 DNA is TGTGCCAGCAGCCCACAGGGTTACGAGCAGTACTTC. Translating gives CASSPQGYEQYF.